The T cell receptor (beta chain) described here comes from a study of PD-L1 blockade in urothelial cancer. Study-wide context: Between 0 and 3 prior chemotherapy regimens had been given to patients.

The protocol was immunoSEQ multiplex PCR, while the TCRdb copy is restricted to in-frame clones and leaves out a portion. The sample has fewer than 50,000 clones, roughly 85% seen once. Germline V CDR1 and CDR2: SGHNT, YYREEE (reference sequence). This CDR3 is 14 amino acids long. Trimming removed 1 base from V and 4 bases from J; junction bases left unmatched: 3. The material sequenced was PBMCs, taken around atezolizumab (anti-PD-L1) treatment. The sequence was collected from a man in his fifties or sixties with urothelial cancer. The chain combines TRBV5-4 with TRBJ1-2, with 8 bases fitting TRBD1. The CDR3 is CASSLQGASYGYTF. The CDR3 DNA sequence: TGTGCCAGCAGCTTGCAGGGGGCGAGCTATGGCTACACCTTC.